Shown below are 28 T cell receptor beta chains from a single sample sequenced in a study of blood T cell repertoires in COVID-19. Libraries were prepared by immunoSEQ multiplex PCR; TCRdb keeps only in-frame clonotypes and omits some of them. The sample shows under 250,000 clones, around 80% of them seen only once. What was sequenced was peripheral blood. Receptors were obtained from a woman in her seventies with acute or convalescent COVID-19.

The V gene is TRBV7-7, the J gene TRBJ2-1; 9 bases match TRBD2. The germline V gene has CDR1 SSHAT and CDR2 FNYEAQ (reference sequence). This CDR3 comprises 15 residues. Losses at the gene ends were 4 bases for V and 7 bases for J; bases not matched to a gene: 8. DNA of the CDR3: TGTGCCAGCAGCTCTCGGATAGCGGGGGTGAATGAGCAGTTCTTC. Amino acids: CASSSRIAGVNEQFF.

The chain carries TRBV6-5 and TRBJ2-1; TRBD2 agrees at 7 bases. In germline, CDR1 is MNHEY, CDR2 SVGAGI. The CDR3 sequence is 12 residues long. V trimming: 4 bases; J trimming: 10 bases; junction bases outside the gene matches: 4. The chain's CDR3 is CASSWGGEEQFF. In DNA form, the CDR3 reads TGTGCCAGCAGTTGGGGGGGAGAAGAGCAGTTCTTC.

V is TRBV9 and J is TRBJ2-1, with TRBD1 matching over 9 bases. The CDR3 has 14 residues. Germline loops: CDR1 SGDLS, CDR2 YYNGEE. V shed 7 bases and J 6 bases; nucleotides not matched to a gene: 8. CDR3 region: CASSAGQGLNEQFF. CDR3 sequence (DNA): TGTGCCAGCTCTGCGGGACAGGGACTCAATGAGCAGTTCTTC.

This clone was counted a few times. CDR3 sequence: CASSRGLNTGELFF. The CDR3 DNA reads TGTGCCAGCAGCCGGGGGTTGAACACCGGGGAGCTGTTTTTT. The rearrangement links TRBV9 to TRBJ2-2; weak D call: TRBD2 (6 bases). Looked up from germline, CDR1 is SGDLS and CDR2 is YYNGEE. There are 14 residues in the CDR3. Deletions cut 4 bases from V and 1 base from J, with 8 bases between.

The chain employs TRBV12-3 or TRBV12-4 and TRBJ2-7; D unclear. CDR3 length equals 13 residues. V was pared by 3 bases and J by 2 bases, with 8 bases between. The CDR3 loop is CASSLFSTYEQYF. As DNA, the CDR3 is TGTGCCAGCAGTTTGTTTTCCACCTACGAGCAGTACTTC.

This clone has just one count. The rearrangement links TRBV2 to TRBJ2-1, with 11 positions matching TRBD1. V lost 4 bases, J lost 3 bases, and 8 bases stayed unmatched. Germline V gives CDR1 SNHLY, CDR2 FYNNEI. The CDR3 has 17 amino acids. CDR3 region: CASSGPGTGGNYNEQFF. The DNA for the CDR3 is TGTGCCAGCAGTGGGCCAGGGACAGGGGGAAACTACAATGAGCAGTTCTTC.

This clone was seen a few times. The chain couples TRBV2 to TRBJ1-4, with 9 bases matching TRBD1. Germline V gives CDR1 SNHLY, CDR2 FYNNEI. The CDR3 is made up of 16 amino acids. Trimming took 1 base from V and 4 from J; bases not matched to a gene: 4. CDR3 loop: CASSEGDRANNEKLFF. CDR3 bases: TGTGCCAGCAGTGAAGGGGACAGGGCTAATAATGAAAAACTGTTTTTT.

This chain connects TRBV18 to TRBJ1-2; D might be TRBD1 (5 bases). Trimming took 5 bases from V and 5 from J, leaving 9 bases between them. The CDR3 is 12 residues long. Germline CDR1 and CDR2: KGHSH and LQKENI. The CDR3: CASSSGVYGYTF. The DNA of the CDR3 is TGTGCCAGCTCATCGGGGGTTTATGGCTACACCTTC.

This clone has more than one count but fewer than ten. This chain's CDR3 is CASSSDRGPFDTQYF. The CDR3 bases are TGTGCCAGCAGTTCCGACAGGGGGCCGTTCGATACGCAGTATTTT. The rearrangement joins TRBV27 to TRBJ2-3, with 10 bases identical to TRBD1. CDR3 length: 15 amino acids. The germline gives CDR1 MNHEY, CDR2 SMNVEV (reference sequence). V gave up 4 bases and J gave up 6 bases; unmatched junction bases: 7.

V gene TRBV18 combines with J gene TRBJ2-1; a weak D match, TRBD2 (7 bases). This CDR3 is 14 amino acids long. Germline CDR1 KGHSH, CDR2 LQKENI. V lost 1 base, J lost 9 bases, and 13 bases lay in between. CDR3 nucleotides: TGTGCCAGCTCACCACAGAGGGGGGAGGGTGAGCAGTTCTTC. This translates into CASSPQRGEGEQFF.

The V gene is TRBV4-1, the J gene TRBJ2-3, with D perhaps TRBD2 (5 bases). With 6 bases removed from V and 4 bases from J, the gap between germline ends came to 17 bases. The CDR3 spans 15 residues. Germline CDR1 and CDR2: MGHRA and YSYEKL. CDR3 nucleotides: TGCGCCAGCAGACCTATTGGGGTGGAGGCAGATACGCAGTATTTT. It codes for CASRPIGVEADTQYF.

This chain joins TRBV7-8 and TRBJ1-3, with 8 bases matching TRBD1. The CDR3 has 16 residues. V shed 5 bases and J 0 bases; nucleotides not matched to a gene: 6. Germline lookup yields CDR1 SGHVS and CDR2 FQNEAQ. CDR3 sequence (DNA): TGTGCCAGCAGCCAGGGACAGGCCCTCTCTGGAAACACCATATATTTT. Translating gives CASSQGQALSGNTIYF.

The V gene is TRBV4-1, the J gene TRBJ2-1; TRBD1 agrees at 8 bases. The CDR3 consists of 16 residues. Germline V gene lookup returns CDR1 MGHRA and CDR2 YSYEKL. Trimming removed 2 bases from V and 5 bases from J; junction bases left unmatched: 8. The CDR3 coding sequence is TGCGCCAGCAGCCAACCCCTCCGGACAGGGAACAATGAGCAGTTCTTC. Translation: CASSQPLRTGNNEQFF.

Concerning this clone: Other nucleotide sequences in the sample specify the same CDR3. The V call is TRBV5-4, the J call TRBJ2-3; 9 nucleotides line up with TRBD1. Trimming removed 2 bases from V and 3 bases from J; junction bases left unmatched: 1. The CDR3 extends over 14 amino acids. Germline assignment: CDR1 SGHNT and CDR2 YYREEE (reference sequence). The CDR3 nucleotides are TGTGCCAGCAGCTTACAGGGGGCAACAGATACGCAGTATTTT. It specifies CASSLQGATDTQYF. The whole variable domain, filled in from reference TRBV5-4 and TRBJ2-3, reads ETGVTQSPTHLIKTRGQQVTLRCSSQSGHNTVSWYQQALGQGPQFIFQYYREEENGRGNFPPRFSGLQFPNYSSELNVNALELDDSALYLCASSLQGATDTQYFGPGTRLTVL.

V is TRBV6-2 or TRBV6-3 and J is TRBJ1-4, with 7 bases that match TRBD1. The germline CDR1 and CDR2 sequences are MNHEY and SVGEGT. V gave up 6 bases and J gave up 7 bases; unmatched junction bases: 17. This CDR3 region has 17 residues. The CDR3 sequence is CASSPIMGQQWGEKLFF. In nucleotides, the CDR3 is TGTGCCAGCAGCCCCATAATGGGACAGCAATGGGGTGAAAAACTGTTTTTT.

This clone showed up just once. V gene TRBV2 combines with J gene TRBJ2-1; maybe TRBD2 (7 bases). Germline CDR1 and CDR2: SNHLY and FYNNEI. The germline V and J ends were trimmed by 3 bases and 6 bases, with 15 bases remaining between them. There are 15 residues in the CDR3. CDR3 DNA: TGTGCCAGCAGTGATATGGGGGGGCGATCCAATGAGCAGTTCTTC. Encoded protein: CASSDMGGRSNEQFF.

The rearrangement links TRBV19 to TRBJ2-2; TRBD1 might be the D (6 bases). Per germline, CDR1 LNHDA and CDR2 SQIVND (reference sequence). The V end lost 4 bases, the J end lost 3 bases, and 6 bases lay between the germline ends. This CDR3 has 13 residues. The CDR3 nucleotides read TGTGCCAGTAGTAGGACAGACACCGGGGAGCTGTTTTTT. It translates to CASSRTDTGELFF.

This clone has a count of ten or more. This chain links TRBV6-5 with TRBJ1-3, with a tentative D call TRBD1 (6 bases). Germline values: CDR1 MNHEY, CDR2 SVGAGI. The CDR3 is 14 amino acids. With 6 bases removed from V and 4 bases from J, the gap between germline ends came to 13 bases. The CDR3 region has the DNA TGTGCCAGCAGCCTAACAGGGATCGGAAACACCATATATTTT. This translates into CASSLTGIGNTIYF.

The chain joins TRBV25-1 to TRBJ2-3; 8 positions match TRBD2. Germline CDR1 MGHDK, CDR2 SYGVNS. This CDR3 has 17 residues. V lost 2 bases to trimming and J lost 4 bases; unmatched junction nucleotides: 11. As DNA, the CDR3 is TGTGCCAGCAGTGAAATTAGTACTAGCGGTCTGGCAGATACGCAGTATTTT. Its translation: CASSEISTSGLADTQYF.

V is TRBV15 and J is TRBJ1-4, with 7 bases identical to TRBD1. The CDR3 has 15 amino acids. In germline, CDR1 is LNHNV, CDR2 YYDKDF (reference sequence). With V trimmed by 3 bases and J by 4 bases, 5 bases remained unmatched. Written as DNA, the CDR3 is TGTGCCACCAGCAGTGACAGGGCCTATAATGAAAAACTGTTTTTT. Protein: CATSSDRAYNEKLFF.

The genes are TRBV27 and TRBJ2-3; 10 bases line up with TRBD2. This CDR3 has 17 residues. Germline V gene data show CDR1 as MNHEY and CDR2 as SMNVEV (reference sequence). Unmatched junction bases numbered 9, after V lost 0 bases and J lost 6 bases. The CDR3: CASSLSGSGGAKDTQYF. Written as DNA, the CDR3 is TGTGCCAGCAGTTTATCGGGCAGCGGGGGGGCGAAGGATACGCAGTATTTT.

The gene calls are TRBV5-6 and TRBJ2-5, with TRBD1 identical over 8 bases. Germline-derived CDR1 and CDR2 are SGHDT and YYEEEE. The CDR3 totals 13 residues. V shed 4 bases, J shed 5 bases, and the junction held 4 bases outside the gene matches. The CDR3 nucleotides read TGTGCCAGCAGCCGGACAGGGATCGAGACCCAGTACTTC. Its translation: CASSRTGIETQYF.

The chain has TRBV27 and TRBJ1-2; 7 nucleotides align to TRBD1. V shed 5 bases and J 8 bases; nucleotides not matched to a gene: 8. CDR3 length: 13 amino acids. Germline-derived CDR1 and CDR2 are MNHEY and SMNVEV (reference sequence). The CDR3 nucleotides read TGTGCCAGCAGTCCCAGGGGGACGGGGGGCTACACCTTC. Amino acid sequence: CASSPRGTGGYTF.

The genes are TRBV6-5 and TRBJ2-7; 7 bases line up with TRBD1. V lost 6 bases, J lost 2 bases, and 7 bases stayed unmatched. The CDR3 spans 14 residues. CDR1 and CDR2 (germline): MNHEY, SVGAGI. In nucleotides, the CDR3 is TGTGCCAGCAGGAGACAGGGCCTCACCTACGAGCAGTACTTC. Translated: CASRRQGLTYEQYF.

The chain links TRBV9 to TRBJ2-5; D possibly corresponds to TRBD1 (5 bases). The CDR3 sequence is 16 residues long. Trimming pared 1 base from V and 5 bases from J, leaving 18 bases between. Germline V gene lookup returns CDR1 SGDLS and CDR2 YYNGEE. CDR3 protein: CASSVNVLGARETQYF. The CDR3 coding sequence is TGTGCCAGCAGCGTAAATGTATTAGGGGCTAGGGAGACCCAGTACTTC.

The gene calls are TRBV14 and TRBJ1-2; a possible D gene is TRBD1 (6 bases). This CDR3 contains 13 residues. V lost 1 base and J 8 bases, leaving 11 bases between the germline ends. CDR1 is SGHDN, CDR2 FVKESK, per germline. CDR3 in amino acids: CASSQGRGGGYTF. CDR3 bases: TGTGCCAGCAGCCAAGGCAGGGGCGGGGGCTACACCTTC.

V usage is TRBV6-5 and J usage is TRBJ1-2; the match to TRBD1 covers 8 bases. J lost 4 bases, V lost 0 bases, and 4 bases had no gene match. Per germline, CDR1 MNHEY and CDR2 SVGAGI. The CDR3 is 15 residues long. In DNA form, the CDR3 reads TGTGCCAGCAGTTACTCCGACAGGGGCGCCTATGGCTACACCTTC. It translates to CASSYSDRGAYGYTF.

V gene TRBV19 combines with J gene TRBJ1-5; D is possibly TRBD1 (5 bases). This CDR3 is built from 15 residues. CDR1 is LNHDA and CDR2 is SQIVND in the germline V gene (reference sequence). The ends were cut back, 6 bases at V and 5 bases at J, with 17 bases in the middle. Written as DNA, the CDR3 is TGTGCCAGTAGCTCAGGGTGGGTAGTTTATCAGCCCCAGCATTTT. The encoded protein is CASSSGWVVYQPQHF. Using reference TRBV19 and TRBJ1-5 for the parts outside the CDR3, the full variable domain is DGGITQSPKYLFRKEGQNVTLSCEQNLNHDAMYWYRQDPGQGLRLIYYSQIVNDFQKGDIAEGYSVSREKKESFPLTVTSAQKNPTAFYLCASSSGWVVYQPQHFGDGTRLSIL.